The clone carrying this TCR beta chain was detected a few times. Germline is not matched at one junction end, which may reflect a read error. The sample originates from a study of blood T cells in healthy people across ages. Germline CDR1 and CDR2: SGHRS and YFSETQ. The CDR3 extends over 13 amino acids. A J-beta primer mix and a sample-barcoded 5' primer were used in a second PCR of about 7 to 12 cycles. In TCRdb, the 5' RACE reads were re-called with MiXCR into one record per CDR3 protein. Here the sample spans over a million distinct CDR3 sequences, 42% being singletons. Material for sequencing was blood. The TCR originated in a woman aged 18-29 years in good health. The chain has TRBV5-1 and TRBJ2-5; perhaps TRBD2 as D (6 bases). For the CDR3, the DNA is TGTGCCAGCAGTGGGGGACTCCAAGAGACCCAGTACTTC. Translating it yields CASSGGLQETQYF.